The sequence of this T cell receptor beta chain was determined in a study of T cell responses to AZD1222 COVID-19 vaccine. Comments on this clone: Antigen unknown.

Overall study results and limits: The sample set comprised mostly white British donors with more females, and clonal diversity was possibly underestimated. Vaccine-related CD4 TCRs covered spike, predominating at 160-218 and 743-854.

CDR3 size: 14 residues. CDR1 SGHAT and CDR2 FQNNGV come from the germline V gene. The ends were cut back, 5 bases at V and 6 bases at J, with 14 bases in the middle. Method: immunoSEQ multiplex PCR; TCRdb's copy keeps in-frame clones and lacks some. The table shows fewer than 85,000 clones, with 92% occurring only once. Sample: peripheral blood, taken on day 0 of MenACWY control vaccination. This receptor was identified in an adult in good health. This chain joins TRBV11-2 and TRBJ2-1; D gene uncertain. CDR3 sequence reads: CASSLGSSSNEQFF. The CDR3 DNA reads TGTGCCAGCAGCCTCGGGTCGAGCTCCAATGAGCAGTTCTTC.